This TCR beta chain emerged from a study of blood T cell repertoires in COVID-19. For the study at large: There were acute and convalescent COVID-19 samples, and they came from the United States, Italy and Spain. PBMCs, B-cell-depleted T cells, or T cells provided the cDNA or gDNA that made up the material.

The table lists this clone with a few counts. CDR1 and CDR2 (germline): SNHLY, FYNNEI. The length of the CDR3 is 14 residues. Trimming stripped 7 bases from V and 4 bases from J, with 16 bases between. Original processing methods: Nucleated cell number was recorded as an estimate derived from reference gene primer amplification. Some clones are missing from TCRdb's copy, which holds only in-frame ones; the method was immunoSEQ multiplex PCR. The DNA gave D and trimming, while V, J and clone size come from that table. The profile shows under 100,000 clones, around 90% of them singletons. Sequenced: peripheral blood. V and J are TRBV2 and TRBJ1-2, with D maybe TRBD1 (5 bases). The sequence derives from a man aged 45-60 years with active COVID-19. Written as DNA, the CDR3 is TGTGCCAGCATCCTAAACAGGATTGGCTATGGCTACACCTTC. Amino acid sequence: CASILNRIGYGYTF.